This T cell receptor (beta chain) comes out of a study of cytomegalovirus exposure and HLA in healthy donors. The V segment lost 6 bases and the J segment 3 bases; nucleotides outside the gene matches: 8. The CDR3 runs 14 residues. The germline CDR1 and CDR2 sequences are SGHNT and YENEEA. 60 Vbeta and 13 Jbeta primers were used in PCR. Assay: immunoSEQ multiplex PCR; the TCRdb copy retains only in-frame clones and omits some. The sample lists roughly 190,000 clones, around 90% seen once, with around 0.99% in the top ten. The chain recombines TRBV11-3 with TRBJ2-7; 7 nucleotides agree with TRBD1. Sequencing used PBMCs. This sequence originates from a boy younger than 10 in good health and CMV-seronegative. The DNA of the CDR3 is TGTGCCAGCAGGCCGACAGGGTTATACTACGAGCAGTACTTC. This codes for CASRPTGLYYEQYF.